This TCR beta chain originates from a study of shared clonotypes between healthy human individuals. Study as a whole: The cohort had two women and a few men, ages 18 to 49.

Germline assignment: CDR1 LNHNV and CDR2 YYDKDF (reference sequence). Trimming took 0 bases from V and 7 from J, leaving 9 bases between them. The CDR3 runs 13 residues. Deep level was the assay's run setting. Evenly divided among several immunoSEQ plates was the genomic DNA of each subset. Authors' processing steps: Sequence data from immunoSEQ were junction-only and lacked quality scores; consequently, filtering differed. Sequenced by immunoSEQ multiplex PCR; TCRdb stores in-frame clones only, minus some. V and J calls and clone size are given by that table; D and trimming were obtained from the DNA. The table has fewer than 500,000 clones, 60% to 80% seen once.

The TCR was taken from a woman between 40 and 50 years old in good health. Some clones in this sample may be carry-over from other donors' samples. The chain has TRBV15 and TRBJ1-2, with no clear D. Sequenced material: PBMCs. In DNA form, the CDR3 reads TGTGCCACCAGCAGAGAACGGACTGGTGGCTACACCTTC. Its protein is CATSRERTGGYTF.